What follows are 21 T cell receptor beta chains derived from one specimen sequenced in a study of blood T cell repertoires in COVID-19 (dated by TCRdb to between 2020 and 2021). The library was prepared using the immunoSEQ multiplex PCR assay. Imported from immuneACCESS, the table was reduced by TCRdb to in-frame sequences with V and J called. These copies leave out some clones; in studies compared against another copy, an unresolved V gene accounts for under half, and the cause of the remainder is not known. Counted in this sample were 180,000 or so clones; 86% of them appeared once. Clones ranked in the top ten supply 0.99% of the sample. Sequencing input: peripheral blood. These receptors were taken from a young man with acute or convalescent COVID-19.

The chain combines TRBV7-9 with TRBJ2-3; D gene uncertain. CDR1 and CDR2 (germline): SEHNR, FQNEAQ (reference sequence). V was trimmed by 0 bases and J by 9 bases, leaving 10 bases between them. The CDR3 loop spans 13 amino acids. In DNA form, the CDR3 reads TGTGCCAGCAGCTTAGCTGGGCCCGACACGCAGTATTTT. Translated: CASSLAGPDTQYF.

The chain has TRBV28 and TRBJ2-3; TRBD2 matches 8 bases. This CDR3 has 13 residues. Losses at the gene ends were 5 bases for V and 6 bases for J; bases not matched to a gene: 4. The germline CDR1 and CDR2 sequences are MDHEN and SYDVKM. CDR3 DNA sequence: TGTGCCAGCAGTAGCGGGGGAACCGATACGCAGTATTTT. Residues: CASSSGGTDTQYF.

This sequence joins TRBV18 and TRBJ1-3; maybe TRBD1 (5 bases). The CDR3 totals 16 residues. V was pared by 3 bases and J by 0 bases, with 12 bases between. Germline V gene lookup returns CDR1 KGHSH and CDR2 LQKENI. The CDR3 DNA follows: TGTGCCAGCTCACCGACCGACAGCTACTCTGGAAACACCATATATTTT. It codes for CASSPTDSYSGNTIYF.

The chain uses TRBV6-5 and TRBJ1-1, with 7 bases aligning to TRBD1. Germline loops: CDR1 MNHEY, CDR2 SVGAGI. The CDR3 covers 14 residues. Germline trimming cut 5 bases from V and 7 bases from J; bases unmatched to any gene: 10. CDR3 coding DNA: TGTGCCAGCAGTAGAAGACAGGGAGTGGATGAAGCTTTCTTT. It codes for CASSRRQGVDEAFF.

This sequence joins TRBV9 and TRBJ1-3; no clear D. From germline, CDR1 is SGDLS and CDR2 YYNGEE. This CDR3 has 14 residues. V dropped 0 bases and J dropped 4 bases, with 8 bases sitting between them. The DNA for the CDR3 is TGTGCCAGCAGCGTAGAGGAGCCGGGAAACACCATATATTTT. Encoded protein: CASSVEEPGNTIYF. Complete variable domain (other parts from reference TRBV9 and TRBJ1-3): DSGVTQTPKHLITATGQRVTLRCSPRSGDLSVYWYQQSLDQGLQFLIQYYNGEERAKGNILERFSAQQFPDLHSELNLSSLELGDSALYFCASSVEEPGNTIYFGEGSWLTVV.

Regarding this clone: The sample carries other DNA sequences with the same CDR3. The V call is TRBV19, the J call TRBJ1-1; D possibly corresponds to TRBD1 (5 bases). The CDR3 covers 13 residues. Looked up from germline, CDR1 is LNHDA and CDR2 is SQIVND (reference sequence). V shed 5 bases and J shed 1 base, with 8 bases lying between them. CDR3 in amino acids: CASSRRENTEAFF. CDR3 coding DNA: TGTGCCAGTAGTCGCAGGGAGAACACTGAAGCTTTCTTT.

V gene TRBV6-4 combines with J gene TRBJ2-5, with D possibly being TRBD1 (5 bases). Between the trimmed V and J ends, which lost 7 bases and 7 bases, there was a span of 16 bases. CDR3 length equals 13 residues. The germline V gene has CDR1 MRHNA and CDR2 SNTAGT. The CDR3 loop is CASTPRQRRTQYF. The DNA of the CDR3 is TGTGCCAGCACTCCCCGACAGCGCCGGACCCAGTACTTC.

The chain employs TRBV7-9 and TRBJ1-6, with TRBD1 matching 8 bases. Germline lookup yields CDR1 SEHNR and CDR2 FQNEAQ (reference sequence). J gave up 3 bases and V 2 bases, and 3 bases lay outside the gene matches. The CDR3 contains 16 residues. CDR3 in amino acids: CASSLSDRVYNSPLHF. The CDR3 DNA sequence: TGTGCCAGCAGCTTATCGGACAGGGTCTATAATTCACCCCTCCACTTT. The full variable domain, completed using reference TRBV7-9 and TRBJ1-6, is DTGVSQNPRHKITKRGQNVTFRCDPISEHNRLYWYRQTLGQGPEFLTYFQNEAQLEKSRLLSDRFSAERPKGSFSTLEIQRTEQGDSAMYLCASSLSDRVYNSPLHFGNGTRLTVT.

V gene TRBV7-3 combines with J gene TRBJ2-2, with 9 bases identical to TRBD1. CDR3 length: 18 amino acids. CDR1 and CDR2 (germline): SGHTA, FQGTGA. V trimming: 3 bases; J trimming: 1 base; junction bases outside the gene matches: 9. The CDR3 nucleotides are TGTGCCAGCAGCTTCCCCTCTGGACAGGGGCGGAACACCGGGGAGCTGTTTTTT. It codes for CASSFPSGQGRNTGELFF.

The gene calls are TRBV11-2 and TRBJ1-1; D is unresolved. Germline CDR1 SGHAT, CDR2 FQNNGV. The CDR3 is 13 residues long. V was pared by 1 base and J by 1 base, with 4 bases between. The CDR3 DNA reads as TGTGCCAGCAGCTTAGGGGCGAACACTGAAGCTTTCTTT. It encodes CASSLGANTEAFF.

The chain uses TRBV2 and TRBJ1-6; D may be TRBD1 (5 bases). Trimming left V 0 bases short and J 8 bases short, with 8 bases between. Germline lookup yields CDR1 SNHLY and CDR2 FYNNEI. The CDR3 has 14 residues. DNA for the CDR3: TGTGCCAGCAGTGAAGCTGGAGGGGATTCACCCCTCCACTTT. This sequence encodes CASSEAGGDSPLHF. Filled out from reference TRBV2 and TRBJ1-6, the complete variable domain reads EPEVTQTPSHQVTQMGQEVILRCVPISNHLYFYWYRQILGQKVEFLVSFYNNEISEKSEIFDDQFSVERPDGSNFTLKIRSTKLEDSAMYFCASSEAGGDSPLHFGNGTRLTVT.

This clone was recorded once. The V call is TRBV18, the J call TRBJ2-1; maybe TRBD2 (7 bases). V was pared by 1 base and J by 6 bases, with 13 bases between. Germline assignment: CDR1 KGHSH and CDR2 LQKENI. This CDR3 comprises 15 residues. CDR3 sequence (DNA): TGTGCCAGCTCACCACGCGGGGGCCATGTCAATGAGCAGTTCTTC. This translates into CASSPRGGHVNEQFF.

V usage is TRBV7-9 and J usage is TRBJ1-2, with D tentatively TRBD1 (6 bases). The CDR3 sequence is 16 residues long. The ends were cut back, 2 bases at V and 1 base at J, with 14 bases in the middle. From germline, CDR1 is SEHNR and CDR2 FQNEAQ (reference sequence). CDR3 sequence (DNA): TGTGCCAGCAGCTTATCGCATAGGGGGTTTAACTATGGCTACACCTTC. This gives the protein CASSLSHRGFNYGYTF.

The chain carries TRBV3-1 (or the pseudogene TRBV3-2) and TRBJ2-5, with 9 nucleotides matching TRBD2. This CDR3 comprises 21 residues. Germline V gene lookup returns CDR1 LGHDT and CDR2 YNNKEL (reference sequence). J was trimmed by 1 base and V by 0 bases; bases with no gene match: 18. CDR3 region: CASSQDSLRGSGGLFQETQYF. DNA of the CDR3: TGTGCCAGCAGCCAAGATTCCCTCAGGGGTAGCGGGGGCCTCTTCCAAGAGACCCAGTACTTC.

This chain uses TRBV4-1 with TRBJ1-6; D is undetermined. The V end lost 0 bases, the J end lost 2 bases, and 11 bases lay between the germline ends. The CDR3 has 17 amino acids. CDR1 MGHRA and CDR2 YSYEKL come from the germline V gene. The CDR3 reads CASSQDRGETYNSPLHF. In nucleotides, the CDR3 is TGCGCCAGCAGCCAAGATCGTGGAGAAACCTATAATTCACCCCTCCACTTT.

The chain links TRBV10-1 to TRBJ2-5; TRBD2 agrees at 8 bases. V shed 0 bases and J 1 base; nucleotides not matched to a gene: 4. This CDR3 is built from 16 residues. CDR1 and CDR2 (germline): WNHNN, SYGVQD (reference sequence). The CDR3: CASSESSGGGQETQYF. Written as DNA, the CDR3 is TGCGCCAGCAGTGAGTCTTCGGGGGGGGGCCAAGAGACCCAGTACTTC.

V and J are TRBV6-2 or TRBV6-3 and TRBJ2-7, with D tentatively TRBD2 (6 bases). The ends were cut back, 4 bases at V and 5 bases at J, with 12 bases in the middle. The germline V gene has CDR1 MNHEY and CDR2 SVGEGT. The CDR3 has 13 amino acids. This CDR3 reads CASSSQLANEQYF. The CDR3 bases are TGTGCCAGCAGTTCACAACTAGCCAACGAGCAGTACTTC.

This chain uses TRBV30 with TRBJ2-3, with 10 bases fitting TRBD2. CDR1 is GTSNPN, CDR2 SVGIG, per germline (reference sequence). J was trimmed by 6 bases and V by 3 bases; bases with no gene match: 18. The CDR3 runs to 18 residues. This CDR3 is CAWSDIGGTSGVVDTQYF. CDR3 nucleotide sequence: TGTGCCTGGAGCGACATCGGAGGAACTAGCGGGGTGGTCGATACGCAGTATTTT.

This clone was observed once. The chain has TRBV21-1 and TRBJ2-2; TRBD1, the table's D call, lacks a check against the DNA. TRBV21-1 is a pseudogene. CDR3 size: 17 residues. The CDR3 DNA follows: TGTGCCAGCAGCAAGGCAGTAAGGGGGACCGAGACCGGGGAGCTGTTTTTT. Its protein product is CASSKAVRGTETGELFF.

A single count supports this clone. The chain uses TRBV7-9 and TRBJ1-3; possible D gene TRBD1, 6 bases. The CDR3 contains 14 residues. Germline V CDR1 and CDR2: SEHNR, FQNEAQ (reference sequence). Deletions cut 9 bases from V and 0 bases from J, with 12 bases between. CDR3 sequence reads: CASQDSISGNTIYF. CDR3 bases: TGTGCCAGTCAGGACAGCATCTCTGGAAACACCATATATTTT.

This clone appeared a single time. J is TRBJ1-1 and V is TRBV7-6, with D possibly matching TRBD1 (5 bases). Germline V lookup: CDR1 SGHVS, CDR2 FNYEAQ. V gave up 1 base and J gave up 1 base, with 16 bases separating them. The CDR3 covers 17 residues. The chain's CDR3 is CASSLVGAGTSNTEAFF. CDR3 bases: TGTGCCAGCAGCTTAGTAGGGGCGGGGACCTCGAACACTGAAGCTTTCTTT.